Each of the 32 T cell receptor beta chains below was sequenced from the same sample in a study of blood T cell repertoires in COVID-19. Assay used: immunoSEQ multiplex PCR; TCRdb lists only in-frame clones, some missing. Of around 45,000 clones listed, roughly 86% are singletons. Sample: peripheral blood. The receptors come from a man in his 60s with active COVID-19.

The CDR3 region is CASRMDRWGGGYTF. As DNA, the CDR3 is TGTGCCAGCAGGATGGACAGGTGGGGTGGGGGCTACACCTTC. V usage is TRBV28 and J usage is TRBJ1-2; TRBD1 aligns across 7 bases. Germline V lookup: CDR1 MDHEN, CDR2 SYDVKM. Trimming cost V 6 bases and J 8 bases; bases outside gene matches: 12. The CDR3 sequence is 14 residues long.

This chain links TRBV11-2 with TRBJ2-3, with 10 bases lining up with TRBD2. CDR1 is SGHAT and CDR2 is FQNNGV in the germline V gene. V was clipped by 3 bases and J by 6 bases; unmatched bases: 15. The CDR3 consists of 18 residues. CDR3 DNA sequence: TGTGCCAGCAGCTTGCCCCCACTAGCGGGGAATAGGGGGGATACGCAGTATTTT. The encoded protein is CASSLPPLAGNRGDTQYF.

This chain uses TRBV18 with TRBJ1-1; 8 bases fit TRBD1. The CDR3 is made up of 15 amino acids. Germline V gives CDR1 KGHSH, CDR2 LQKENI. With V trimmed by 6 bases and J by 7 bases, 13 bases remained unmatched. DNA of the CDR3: TGTGCCAGCTCCCCCGGGACAGGATCCAGGGGTGAAGCTTTCTTT. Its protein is CASSPGTGSRGEAFF.

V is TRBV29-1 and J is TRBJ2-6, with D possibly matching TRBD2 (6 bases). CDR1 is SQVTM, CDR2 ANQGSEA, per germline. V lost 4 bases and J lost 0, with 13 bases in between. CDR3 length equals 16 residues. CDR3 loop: CSVGLAYSSGANVLTF. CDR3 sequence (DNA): TGCAGCGTTGGGCTAGCGTACAGCTCTGGGGCCAACGTCCTGACTTTC.

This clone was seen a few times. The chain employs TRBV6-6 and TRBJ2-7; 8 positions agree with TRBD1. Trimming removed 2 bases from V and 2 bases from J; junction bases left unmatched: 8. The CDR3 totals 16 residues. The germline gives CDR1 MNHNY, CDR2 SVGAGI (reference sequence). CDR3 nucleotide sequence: TGTGCCAGCAGTTACCCCAGGGGGCGCGATACCTACGAGCAGTACTTC. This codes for CASSYPRGRDTYEQYF.

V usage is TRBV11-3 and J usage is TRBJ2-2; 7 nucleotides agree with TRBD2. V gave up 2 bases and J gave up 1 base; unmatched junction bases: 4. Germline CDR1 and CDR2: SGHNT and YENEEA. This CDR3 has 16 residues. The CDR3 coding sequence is TGTGCCAGCAGCTTATTTTCGGGGGGGAACACCGGGGAGCTGTTTTTT. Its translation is CASSLFSGGNTGELFF.

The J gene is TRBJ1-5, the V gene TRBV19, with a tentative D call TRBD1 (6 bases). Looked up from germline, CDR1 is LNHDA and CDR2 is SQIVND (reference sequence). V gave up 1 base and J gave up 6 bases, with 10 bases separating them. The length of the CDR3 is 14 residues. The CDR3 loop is CASSIVGGGQPQHF. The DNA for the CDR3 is TGTGCCAGTAGTATAGTAGGGGGGGGTCAGCCCCAGCATTTT. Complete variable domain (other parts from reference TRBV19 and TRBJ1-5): DGGITQSPKYLFRKEGQNVTLSCEQNLNHDAMYWYRQDPGQGLRLIYYSQIVNDFQKGDIAEGYSVSREKKESFPLTVTSAQKNPTAFYLCASSIVGGGQPQHFGDGTRLSIL.

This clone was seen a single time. The chain's CDR3 is CASSSRRNTGELFF. As DNA, the CDR3 is TGTGCCAGCAGTTCCCGGAGGAACACCGGGGAGCTGTTTTTT. V and J are TRBV27 and TRBJ2-2; no clear D gene. This CDR3 has 14 residues. The V end lost 4 bases, the J end lost 1 base, and 7 bases lay between the germline ends. Germline CDR1 reads MNHEY; CDR2 reads SMNVEV (reference sequence).

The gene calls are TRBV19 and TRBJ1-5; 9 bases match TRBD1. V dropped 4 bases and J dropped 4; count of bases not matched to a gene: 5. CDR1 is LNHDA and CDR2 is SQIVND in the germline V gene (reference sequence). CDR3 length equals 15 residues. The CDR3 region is CASSTTGGPNQPQHF. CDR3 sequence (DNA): TGTGCCAGTAGTACTACAGGGGGCCCAAATCAGCCCCAGCATTTT.

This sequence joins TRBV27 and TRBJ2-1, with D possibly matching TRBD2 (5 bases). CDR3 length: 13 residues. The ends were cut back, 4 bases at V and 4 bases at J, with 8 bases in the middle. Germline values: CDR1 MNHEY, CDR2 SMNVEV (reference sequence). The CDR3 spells CASSSGLYNEQFF. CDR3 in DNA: TGTGCCAGCAGTTCCGGACTTTACAATGAGCAGTTCTTC.

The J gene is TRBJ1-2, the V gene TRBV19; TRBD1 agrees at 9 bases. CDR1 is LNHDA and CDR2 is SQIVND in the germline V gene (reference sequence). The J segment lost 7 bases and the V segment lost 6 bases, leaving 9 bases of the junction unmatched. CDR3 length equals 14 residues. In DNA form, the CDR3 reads TGTGCCAGTAGCCCAACAGGGGGCGCATTTGGCTACACCTTC. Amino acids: CASSPTGGAFGYTF.

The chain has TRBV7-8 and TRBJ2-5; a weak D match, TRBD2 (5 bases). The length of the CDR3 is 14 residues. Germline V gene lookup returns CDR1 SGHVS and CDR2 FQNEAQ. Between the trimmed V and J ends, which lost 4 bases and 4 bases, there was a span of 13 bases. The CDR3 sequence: CASSSRGMVETQYF. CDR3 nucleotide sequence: TGTGCCAGCAGCTCTAGAGGGATGGTAGAGACCCAGTACTTC.

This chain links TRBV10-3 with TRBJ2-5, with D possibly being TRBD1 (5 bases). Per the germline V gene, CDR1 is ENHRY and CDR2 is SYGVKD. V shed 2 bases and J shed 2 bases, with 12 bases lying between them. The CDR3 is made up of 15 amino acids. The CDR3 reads CAISEGAPGQETQYF. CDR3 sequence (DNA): TGTGCCATCAGTGAGGGGGCTCCCGGACAAGAGACCCAGTACTTC.

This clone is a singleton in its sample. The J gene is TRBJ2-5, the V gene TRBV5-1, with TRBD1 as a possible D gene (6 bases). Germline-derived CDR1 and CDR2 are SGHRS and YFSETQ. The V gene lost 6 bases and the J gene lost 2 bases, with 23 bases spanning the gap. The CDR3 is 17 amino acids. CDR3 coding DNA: TGCGCCAGCAAACGATCCCCAGTGGGACACCAACAAGAGACCCAGTACTTC. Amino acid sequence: CASKRSPVGHQQETQYF.

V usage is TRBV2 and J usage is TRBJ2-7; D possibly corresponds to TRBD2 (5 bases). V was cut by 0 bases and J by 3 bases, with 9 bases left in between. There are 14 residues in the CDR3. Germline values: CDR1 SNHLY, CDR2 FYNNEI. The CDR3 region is CASSEARGFYEQYF. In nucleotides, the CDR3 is TGTGCCAGCAGTGAAGCCCGGGGATTCTACGAGCAGTACTTC.

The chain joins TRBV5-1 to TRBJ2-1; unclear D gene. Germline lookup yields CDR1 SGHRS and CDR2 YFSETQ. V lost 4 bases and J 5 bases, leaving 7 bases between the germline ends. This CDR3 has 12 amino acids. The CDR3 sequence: CASSDTNNEQFF. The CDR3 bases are TGCGCCAGCAGCGACACAAACAATGAGCAGTTCTTC.

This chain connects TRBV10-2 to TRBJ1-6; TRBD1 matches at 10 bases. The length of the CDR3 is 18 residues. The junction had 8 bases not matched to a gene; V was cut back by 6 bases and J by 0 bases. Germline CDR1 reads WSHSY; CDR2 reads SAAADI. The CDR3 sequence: CASRLQGTGASYNSPLHF. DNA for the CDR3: TGCGCCAGCAGATTGCAAGGGACAGGGGCCTCCTATAATTCACCCCTCCACTTT.

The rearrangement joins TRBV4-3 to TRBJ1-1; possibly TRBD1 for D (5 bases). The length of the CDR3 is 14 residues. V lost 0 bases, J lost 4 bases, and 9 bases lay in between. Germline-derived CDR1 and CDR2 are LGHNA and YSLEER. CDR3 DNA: TGCGCCAGCAGCCAAGATACAGGTGGCACTGAAGCTTTCTTT. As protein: CASSQDTGGTEAFF.

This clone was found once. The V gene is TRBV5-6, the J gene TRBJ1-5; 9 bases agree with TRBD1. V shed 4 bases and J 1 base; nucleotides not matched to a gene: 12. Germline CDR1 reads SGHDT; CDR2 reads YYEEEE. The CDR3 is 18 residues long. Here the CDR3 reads CASSAAGTGSLSNQPQHF. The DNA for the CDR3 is TGTGCCAGCAGCGCCGCCGGGACAGGGAGTCTCAGCAATCAGCCCCAGCATTTT.

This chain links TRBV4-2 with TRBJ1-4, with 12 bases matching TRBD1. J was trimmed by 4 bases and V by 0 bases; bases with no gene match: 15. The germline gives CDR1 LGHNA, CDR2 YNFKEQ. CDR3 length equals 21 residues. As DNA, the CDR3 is TGTGCCAGCAGCCAAGATCTTCCGGGACAGGGGGCGCGGTGGAATAATGAAAAACTGTTTTTT. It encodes CASSQDLPGQGARWNNEKLFF.

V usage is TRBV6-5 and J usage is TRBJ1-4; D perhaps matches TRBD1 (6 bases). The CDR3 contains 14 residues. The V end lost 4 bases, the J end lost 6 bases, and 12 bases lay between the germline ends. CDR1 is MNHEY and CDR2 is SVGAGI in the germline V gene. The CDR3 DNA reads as TGTGCCAGCAGTTCTCACAGGGCCCATGAAAAACTGTTTTTT. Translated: CASSSHRAHEKLFF.

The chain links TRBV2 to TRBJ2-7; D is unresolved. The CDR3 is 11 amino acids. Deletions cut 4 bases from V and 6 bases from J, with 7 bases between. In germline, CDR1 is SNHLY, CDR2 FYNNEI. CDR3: CASSGSSEQYF. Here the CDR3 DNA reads TGTGCCAGCAGTGGGAGCAGCGAGCAGTACTTC.

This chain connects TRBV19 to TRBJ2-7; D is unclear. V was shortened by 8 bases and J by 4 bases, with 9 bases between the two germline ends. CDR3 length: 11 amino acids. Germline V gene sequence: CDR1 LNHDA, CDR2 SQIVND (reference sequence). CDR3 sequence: CASGQAYEQYF. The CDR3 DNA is TGTGCCAGTGGGCAGGCATACGAGCAGTACTTC.

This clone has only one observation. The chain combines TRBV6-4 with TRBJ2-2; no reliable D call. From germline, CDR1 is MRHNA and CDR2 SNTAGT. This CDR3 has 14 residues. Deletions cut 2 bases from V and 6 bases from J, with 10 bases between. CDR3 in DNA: TGTGCCAGCAGTGACCTTTGGGCGTCCGGGGAGCTGTTTTTT. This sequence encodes CASSDLWASGELFF.

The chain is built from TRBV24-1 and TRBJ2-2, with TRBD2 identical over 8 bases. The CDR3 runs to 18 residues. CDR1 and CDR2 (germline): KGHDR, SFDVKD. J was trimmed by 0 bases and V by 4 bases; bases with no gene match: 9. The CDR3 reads CATSDRSGSGPNTGELFF. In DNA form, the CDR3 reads TGTGCCACCAGTGACCGAAGCGGGAGTGGGCCGAACACCGGGGAGCTGTTTTTT.

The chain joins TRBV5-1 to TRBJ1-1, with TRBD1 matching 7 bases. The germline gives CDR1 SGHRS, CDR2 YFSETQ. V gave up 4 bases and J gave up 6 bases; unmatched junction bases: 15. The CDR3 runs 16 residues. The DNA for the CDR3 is TGCGCCAGCAGCAGGCTGACAGGGAGGAAGTCGGCTGAAGCTTTCTTT. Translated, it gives CASSRLTGRKSAEAFF.

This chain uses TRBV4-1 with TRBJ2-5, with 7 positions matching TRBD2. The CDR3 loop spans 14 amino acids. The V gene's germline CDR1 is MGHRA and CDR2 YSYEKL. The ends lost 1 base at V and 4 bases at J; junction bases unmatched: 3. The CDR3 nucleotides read TGCGCCAGCAGCCAAGTGGGCGGGGGAGAGACCCAGTACTTC. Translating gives CASSQVGGGETQYF.

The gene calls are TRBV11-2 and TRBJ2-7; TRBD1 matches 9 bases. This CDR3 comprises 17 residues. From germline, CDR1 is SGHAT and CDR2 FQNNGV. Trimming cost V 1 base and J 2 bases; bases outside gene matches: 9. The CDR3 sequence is CASSLVAGTGIPYEQYF. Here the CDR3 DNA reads TGTGCCAGCAGCTTAGTAGCCGGGACAGGGATTCCCTACGAGCAGTACTTC.

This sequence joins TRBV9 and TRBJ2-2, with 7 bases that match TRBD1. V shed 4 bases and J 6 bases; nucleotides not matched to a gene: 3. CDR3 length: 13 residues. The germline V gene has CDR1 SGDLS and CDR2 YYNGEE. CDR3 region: CASSLGGPGELFF. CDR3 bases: TGTGCCAGCAGCTTAGGGGGCCCCGGGGAGCTGTTTTTT.

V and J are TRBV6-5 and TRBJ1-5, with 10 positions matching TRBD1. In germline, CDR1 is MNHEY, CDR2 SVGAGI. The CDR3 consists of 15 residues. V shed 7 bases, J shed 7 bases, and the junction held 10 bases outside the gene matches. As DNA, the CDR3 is TGTGCCAGCACCCACGGGACAGGGGTTGAGCAGCCCCAGCATTTT. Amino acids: CASTHGTGVEQPQHF.

DNA for the CDR3: TGCAGTGCCAGGGAAAGTGACCGCTACACCTTC. Its translation: CSARESDRYTF. This chain links TRBV20-1 with TRBJ1-2; a weak D match, TRBD1 (5 bases). The ends were cut back, 6 bases at V and 9 bases at J, with 14 bases in the middle. The CDR3 runs to 11 residues. CDR1 is DFQATT and CDR2 is SNEGSKA in the germline V gene (reference sequence).

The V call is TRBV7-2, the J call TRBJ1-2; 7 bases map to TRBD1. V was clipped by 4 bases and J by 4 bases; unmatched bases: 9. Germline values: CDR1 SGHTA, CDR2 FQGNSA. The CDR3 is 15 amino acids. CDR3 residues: CASSSGQARIYGYTF. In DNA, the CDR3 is TGTGCCAGCAGCTCCGGACAGGCCAGGATCTATGGCTACACCTTC.